These 25 T cell receptor beta chains were all obtained from the same sample, sequenced in a study of cytomegalovirus exposure and HLA in healthy donors. The primer mix had 60 Vbeta and 13 Jbeta primers. Sequencing used immunoSEQ multiplex PCR; TCRdb keeps in-frame clones, though not all of them. The table records 110,000 to 150,000 clones, approximately 77% of them present only once. Source material: PBMCs. These receptors were taken from a woman in her forties or fifties in good health and CMV-seronegative.

The chain joins TRBV6-5 to TRBJ2-7, with TRBD1 as a possible D gene (6 bases). From germline, CDR1 is MNHEY and CDR2 SVGAGI. The CDR3 is 12 amino acids. Deletions cut 5 bases from V and 8 bases from J, with 13 bases between. The CDR3 reads CASSQGLGKQYF. As DNA, the CDR3 is TGTGCCAGCAGTCAGGGGTTGGGCAAGCAGTACTTC.

This clone showed up just once. V is TRBV5-4 and J is TRBJ2-3, with 14 positions matching TRBD2. Trimming at V came to 0 bases and at J to 6 bases, leaving 3 bases not matched to a gene. This CDR3 comprises 16 residues. Germline V CDR1 and CDR2: SGHNT, YYREEE (reference sequence). CDR3 nucleotides: TGTGCCAGCAGCTTGGGTGGGACTAGCGGGGGTGATACGCAGTATTTT. Translating gives CASSLGGTSGGDTQYF.

This chain joins TRBV7-2 and TRBJ2-7; 14 nucleotides line up with TRBD2. Germline loops: CDR1 SGHTA, CDR2 FQGNSA. The CDR3 is 17 residues long. The ends lost 3 bases at V and 3 bases at J; junction bases unmatched: 7. CDR3 sequence: CASSFGLAGGSVYEQYF. Here the CDR3 DNA reads TGTGCCAGCAGCTTCGGACTAGCGGGGGGCTCAGTCTACGAGCAGTACTTC.

This clone showed up just a few times. This rearrangement joins TRBV19 to TRBJ1-1; the D is unclear. Germline V gene sequence: CDR1 LNHDA, CDR2 SQIVND (reference sequence). The ends were cut back, 3 bases at V and 1 base at J, with 9 bases in the middle. This CDR3 comprises 14 residues. The CDR3 protein is CASSMGTPNTEAFF. The CDR3 region has the DNA TGTGCCAGTAGTATGGGCACCCCGAACACTGAAGCTTTCTTT.

The chain is built from TRBV19 and TRBJ2-3; 8 bases fit TRBD1. V gave up 3 bases and J gave up 5 bases; unmatched junction bases: 4. CDR3 length equals 14 residues. Germline values: CDR1 LNHDA, CDR2 SQIVND (reference sequence). The CDR3 coding sequence is TGTGCCAGTAGTATTTCAGGGGGCGTAGATACGCAGTATTTT. Amino acid sequence: CASSISGGVDTQYF.

J is TRBJ2-3 and V is TRBV7-9, with 9 bases matching TRBD2. The CDR3 consists of 16 residues. CDR1 is SEHNR, CDR2 FQNEAQ, per germline (reference sequence). The V segment lost 5 bases and the J segment 5 bases; nucleotides outside the gene matches: 11. The CDR3 coding sequence is TGTGCCAGCAGCGGGGCGAGGCTAGCGGGGATAGATACGCAGTATTTT. Its translation is CASSGARLAGIDTQYF.

The chain carries TRBV7-3 and TRBJ2-7; D remains ambiguous. Germline CDR1 is SGHTA and CDR2 is FQGTGA. This CDR3 is built from 11 residues. V lost 5 bases and J 4 bases, leaving 6 bases between the germline ends. The CDR3 protein is CASSPSYEQYF. CDR3 bases: TGTGCCAGCAGCCCGTCTTACGAGCAGTACTTC.

The chain is built from TRBV27 and TRBJ2-5; 7 bases align to TRBD2. CDR3 length: 18 amino acids. Germline V gene sequence: CDR1 MNHEY, CDR2 SMNVEV (reference sequence). With 0 bases clipped from V and 6 bases from J, the junction kept 16 bases outside the gene matches. The CDR3 is CASSLSRAGNTLLKTQYF. The CDR3 coding sequence is TGTGCCAGCAGTTTATCGAGAGCGGGGAATACCCTATTGAAGACCCAGTACTTC.

The chain has TRBV25-1 and TRBJ2-5; 7 bases match TRBD2. The better agreement between TRBJ2-7 and the DNA end casts doubt on the J call. The CDR3 contains 17 residues. CDR1 and CDR2 from the germline V gene are MGHDK and SYGVNS. Written as DNA, the CDR3 is TGTGCCAGCAGTGCAAACGCCGGGACTACCATCTCCTACGAGCAGTACTTC. Its translation is CASSANAGTTISYEQYF.

This chain connects TRBV6-5 to TRBJ1-5; no clear D. V shed 0 bases and J shed 7 bases, with 7 bases lying between them. Germline-derived CDR1 and CDR2 are MNHEY and SVGAGI. CDR3 length: 13 residues. CDR3 in DNA: TGTGCCAGCAGTTACTCCTGGAGGCAGCCCCAGCATTTT. Translating it yields CASSYSWRQPQHF.

V gene TRBV25-1 combines with J gene TRBJ2-7, with no clear D. The CDR3 is 12 residues long. Germline V gene data show CDR1 as MGHDK and CDR2 as SYGVNS. Trimming pared 5 bases from V and 7 bases from J, leaving 12 bases between. The CDR3 spells CASSQAPQEQYF. The CDR3 coding sequence is TGTGCCAGCAGTCAAGCCCCGCAAGAGCAGTACTTC.

The chain uses TRBV27 and TRBJ2-5, with 9 nucleotides matching TRBD1. Germline V gives CDR1 MNHEY, CDR2 SMNVEV (reference sequence). Unmatched junction bases numbered 9, after V lost 5 bases and J lost 5 bases. The CDR3 length is 15 residues. For the CDR3, the DNA is TGTGCCAGCAGTCTGCGGACAGGGGTACAGGAGACCCAGTACTTC. This gives the protein CASSLRTGVQETQYF.

This clone occurred once. The CDR3 sequence: CASSFRQGPTNEKLFF. CDR3 in DNA: TGCGCCAGCAGCTTTCGACAGGGGCCAACTAATGAAAAACTGTTTTTT. The chain has TRBV5-1 and TRBJ1-4, with 8 bases matching TRBD1. Looked up from germline, CDR1 is SGHRS and CDR2 is YFSETQ. CDR3 length: 16 amino acids. V lost 2 bases to trimming and J lost 0 bases; unmatched junction nucleotides: 3. The variable domain in full, completed from reference TRBV5-1 and TRBJ1-4, reads KAGVTQTPRYLIKTRGQQVTLSCSPISGHRSVSWYQQTPGQGLQFLFEYFSETQRNKGNFPGRFSGRQFSNSRSEMNVSTLELGDSALYLCASSFRQGPTNEKLFFGSGTQLSVL.

The rearrangement joins TRBV13 to TRBJ2-7, with 8 positions matching TRBD1. Germline V gives CDR1 PRHDT, CDR2 FYEKMQ (reference sequence). V lost 5 bases, J lost 2 bases, and 5 bases stayed unmatched. This CDR3 contains 14 residues. CDR3: CASSQTGVTYEQYF. As DNA, the CDR3 is TGTGCCAGCAGCCAGACAGGGGTTACCTACGAGCAGTACTTC.

The chain carries TRBV5-6 and TRBJ1-2; D might be TRBD1 (6 bases). CDR3 size: 14 residues. With 6 bases removed from V and 4 bases from J, the gap between germline ends came to 16 bases. The germline CDR1 and CDR2 sequences are SGHDT and YYEEEE. The CDR3 sequence: CASTQPGGLYGYTF. As DNA, the CDR3 is TGTGCCAGCACTCAACCCGGGGGGCTCTATGGCTACACCTTC.

The chain carries TRBV30 and TRBJ1-6; D possibly corresponds to TRBD1 (5 bases). Germline V gene sequence: CDR1 GTSNPN, CDR2 SVGIG (reference sequence). The V end lost 4 bases, the J end lost 10 bases, and 20 bases lay between the germline ends. This CDR3 spans 15 amino acids. The CDR3 nucleotides are TGTGCCTGGACGACAACGGCAGGGTTATGGTCACCCCTCCACTTT. It translates to CAWTTTAGLWSPLHF.

The CDR3 nucleotides are TGCAGCGTTGAAGTCTGGGACAGCGTTGAAAAACTGTTTTTT. It yields the protein CSVEVWDSVEKLFF. The chain links TRBV29-1 to TRBJ1-4, with TRBD1 matching 7 bases. The CDR3 has 14 amino acids. Germline CDR1 is SQVTM and CDR2 is ANQGSEA. J was trimmed by 7 bases and V by 1 base; bases with no gene match: 6.

The chain carries TRBV7-6 and TRBJ2-3; 13 nucleotides align to TRBD2. The CDR3 covers 17 residues. Looked up from germline, CDR1 is SGHVS and CDR2 is FNYEAQ. Trimming at V came to 1 base and at J to 5 bases, leaving 6 bases not matched to a gene. The CDR3 sequence: CASSLVVGTSGVDTQYF. CDR3 coding DNA: TGTGCCAGCAGCTTAGTAGTAGGGACTAGCGGGGTAGATACGCAGTATTTT.

V usage is TRBV2 and J usage is TRBJ1-1, with D maybe TRBD1 (5 bases). The CDR3 runs 14 residues. Looked up from germline, CDR1 is SNHLY and CDR2 is FYNNEI. Trimming took off 1 base at V and 1 base at J, with 7 bases between the two ends. The CDR3 DNA follows: TGTGCCAGCAGTGAAGTCAGGGCGAACACTGAAGCTTTCTTT. It codes for CASSEVRANTEAFF.

This chain connects TRBV5-1 to TRBJ2-1, with 10 bases lining up with TRBD2. Germline CDR1 reads SGHRS; CDR2 reads YFSETQ. The CDR3 is 19 amino acids. V was pared by 9 bases and J by 2 bases, with 20 bases of the junction left unmatched. In DNA form, the CDR3 reads TGCGCCACCGCCCCCTTTGGTGGGGGAAGCGGGGGGGCCTACAATGAGCAGTTCTTC. It translates to CATAPFGGGSGGAYNEQFF. Full variable domain (outside the CDR3, taken from reference TRBV5-1 and TRBJ2-1): KAGVTQTPRYLIKTRGQQVTLSCSPISGHRSVSWYQQTPGQGLQFLFEYFSETQRNKGNFPGRFSGRQFSNSRSEMNVSTLELGDSALYLCATAPFGGGSGGAYNEQFFGPGTRLTVL.

As concerns this clone: The sample contains more than one DNA sequence encoding this CDR3. The chain is built from TRBV5-1 and TRBJ1-1; maybe TRBD1 (5 bases). The ends were cut back, 4 bases at V and 1 base at J, with 8 bases in the middle. This CDR3 contains 13 residues. The germline CDR1 and CDR2 sequences are SGHRS and YFSETQ. The CDR3 DNA is TGCGCCAGCAGCCGCGGGGGGAACACTGAAGCTTTCTTT. Translation: CASSRGGNTEAFF.

The chain recombines TRBV7-2 with TRBJ2-2; no clear D gene. This CDR3 has 12 residues. The V gene's germline CDR1 is SGHTA and CDR2 FQGNSA. V dropped 6 bases and J dropped 8 bases, with 10 bases sitting between them. For the CDR3, the DNA is TGTGCCAGCAGAGAGCCGGTGGGGGAGCTGTTTTTT. This encodes CASREPVGELFF. Supplemented by reference TRBV7-2 and TRBJ2-2, the full variable domain reads GAGVSQSPSNKVTEKGKDVELRCDPISGHTALYWYRQSLGQGLEFLIYFQGNSAPDKSGLPSDRFSAERTGGSVSTLTIQRTQQEDSAVYLCASREPVGELFFGEGSRLTVL.

This clone came up once. V and J are TRBV7-2 and TRBJ2-1; D gene ambiguous. The V end lost 5 bases, the J end lost 7 bases, and 18 bases lay between the germline ends. The CDR3 consists of 15 residues. Looked up from germline, CDR1 is SGHTA and CDR2 is FQGNSA. The CDR3 loop is CASSPPLRAGNEQFF. The CDR3 DNA sequence: TGTGCCAGCAGCCCTCCCCTCCGAGCCGGTAATGAGCAGTTCTTC.

The rearrangement links TRBV15 to TRBJ2-7; TRBD2 matches at 7 bases. After removal of 0 bases from V and 2 bases from J, the junction contained 4 bases not matched to a gene. Germline V gene lookup returns CDR1 LNHNV and CDR2 YYDKDF (reference sequence). The length of the CDR3 is 15 residues. The CDR3 bases are TGTGCCACCAGCAGAGAAAGGCGGGGGACCTACGAGCAGTACTTC. Encoded protein: CATSRERRGTYEQYF.

The chain links TRBV5-1 to TRBJ2-2; weak D call: TRBD2 (6 bases). The CDR3 runs to 15 residues. Germline V gene data show CDR1 as SGHRS and CDR2 as YFSETQ. V lost 4 bases and J lost 0, with 10 bases in between. The CDR3 DNA reads TGCGCCAGCAGCCCTAGCGCCTCGAACACCGGGGAGCTGTTTTTT. Translating it yields CASSPSASNTGELFF.